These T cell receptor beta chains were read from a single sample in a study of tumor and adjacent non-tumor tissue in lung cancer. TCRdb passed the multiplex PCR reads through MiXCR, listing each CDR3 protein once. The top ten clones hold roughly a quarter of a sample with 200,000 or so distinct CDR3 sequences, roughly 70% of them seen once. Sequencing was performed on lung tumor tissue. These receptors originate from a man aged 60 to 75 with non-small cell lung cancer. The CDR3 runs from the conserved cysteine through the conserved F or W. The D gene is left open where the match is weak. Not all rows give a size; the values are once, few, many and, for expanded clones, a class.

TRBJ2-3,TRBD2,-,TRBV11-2,CGSSTGLAPDTQYF,TGTGGCAGCAGCACGGGACTAGCGCCAGATACGCAGTATTTT
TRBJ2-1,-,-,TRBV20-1,CSAAKVSGTARYEQFF,TGCAGTGCTGCCAAGGTTTCAGGGACTGCCCGCTACGAGCAGTTCTTC
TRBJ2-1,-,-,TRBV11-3,CASSLGGASVARNEQFF,TGTGCCAGCAGCTTAGGTGGAGCTAGCGTGGCCCGTAATGAGCAGTTCTTC
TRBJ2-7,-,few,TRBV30,CAWSRVDEQYF,TGTGCCTGGAGTCGGGTGGACGAGCAGTACTTC
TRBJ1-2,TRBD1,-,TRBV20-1,CSAKVLPGTEFRGYTF,TGCAGTGCTAAAGTTTTGCCCGGGACAGAGTTCCGTGGCTACACCTTC
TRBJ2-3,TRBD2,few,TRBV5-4,CASSAGLEISDTQYF,TGTGCCAGCAGCGCGGGACTAGAGATCTCAGATACGCAGTATTTT
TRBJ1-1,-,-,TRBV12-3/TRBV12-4,CASRGQGYTEALF,TGCGCCAGCAGGGGCCAGGGGTACACTGAAGCTTTATTT
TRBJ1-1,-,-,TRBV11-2,CASSFDRHNEAFF,TGTGCCAGCAGCTTCGACAGGCACAATGAAGCTTTCTTT
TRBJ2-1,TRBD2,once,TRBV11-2,CTSSLPPRGTSGGLGAFF,TGTACCAGCAGCTTACCCCCCCGTGGGACTAGTGGGGGGCTAGGGGCGTTCTTC
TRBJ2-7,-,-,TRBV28,CASSPGGVGDYEQYF,TGTGCCAGCAGTCCCGGAGGAGTGGGGGACTACGAGCAGTACTTC
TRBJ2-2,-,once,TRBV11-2,CASSLEGKVTGELSF,TGTGCCAGCAGCTTAGAGGGCAAAGTCACCGGGGAGCTGTCTTTT
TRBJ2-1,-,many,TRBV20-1,CSARSRGFYNEQFF,TGCAGTGCTAGATCCCGAGGGTTCTACAATGAGCAGTTCTTC
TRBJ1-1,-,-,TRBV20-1,CSVRVGMNTEAFF,TGCAGTGTTAGAGTAGGGATGAACACTGAGGCTTTCTTT
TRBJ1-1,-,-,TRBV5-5,CANSPEGSEAFF,TGTGCCAACAGCCCTGAGGGGTCTGAAGCTTTCTTT
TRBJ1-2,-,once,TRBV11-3,CASSSPGQGSYGHTF,TGTGCCAGCAGTTCACCGGGTCAGGGAAGCTATGGCCACACCTTC
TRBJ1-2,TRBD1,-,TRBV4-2,CASNQTSTGARSGYTF,TGCGCCAGTAACCAAACTTCCACAGGGGCGCGGAGCGGCTACACCTTC
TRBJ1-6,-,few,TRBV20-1,CSARVGPHNSPLHF,TGCAGTGCTAGAGTCGGACCGCATAATTCACCCCTCCACTTT
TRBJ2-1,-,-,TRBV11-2,CASSPVKLAGYSYNEQSF,TGTGCCAGCAGCCCAGTGAAGCTCGCGGGGTACTCCTACAATGAGCAGTCCTTC
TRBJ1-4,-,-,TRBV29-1,CSVGVDYEKMFF,TGCAGCGTTGGTGTGGACTATGAAAAAATGTTTTTT
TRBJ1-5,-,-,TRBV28,CASSRGGSQYSNKPQHF,TGTGCCAGCAGTAGAGGCGGGAGCCAGTATAGCAATAAGCCCCAGCATTTT
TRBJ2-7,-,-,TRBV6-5,CAIRTQLSEGYEQYF,TGTGCCATCAGGACTCAACTGTCGGAGGGCTACGAGCAGTACTTC
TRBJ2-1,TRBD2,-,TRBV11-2,CASSSSLAGETYNEHFF,TGCGCCAGCAGCTCCTCTCTAGCGGGGGAAACCTACAATGAGCATTTCTTC
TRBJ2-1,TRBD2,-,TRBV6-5,CASTEGAGGHISRNEQFF,TGTGCCAGCACCGAGGGAGCGGGAGGGCATATTTCCCGCAATGAGCAGTTCTTC
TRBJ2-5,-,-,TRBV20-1,CSPRDRVLGETQYF,TGCAGTCCTAGAGATCGGGTCCTGGGGGAGACCCAGTATTTC
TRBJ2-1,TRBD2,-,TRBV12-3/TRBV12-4,CASSRRGLATTEQFF,TGTGCCAGCAGCCGCCGGGGACTAGCGACGACTGAGCAGTTCTTC
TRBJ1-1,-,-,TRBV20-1,CNATQGSGTEAFF,TGTAATGCCACGCAGGGGAGTGGAACTGAAGCTTTCTTT
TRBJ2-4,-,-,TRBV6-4,CASSVRGAKDIQYF,TGTGCCAGCAGTGTTAGAGGGGCGAAGGACATTCAGTACTTC
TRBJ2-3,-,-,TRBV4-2,CASSQCGGTDTQYF,TGTGCCAGCAGCCAATGTGGAGGGACAGATACGCAGTATTTT
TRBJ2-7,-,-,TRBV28,CASKDRTSSYEQYF,TGTGCCAGCAAAGATAGAACATCTTCCTACGAGCAGTACTTC
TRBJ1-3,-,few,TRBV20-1,CSARDDKTGNTIYF,TGCAGTGCTAGAGACGACAAGACTGGAAACACCATATATTTT
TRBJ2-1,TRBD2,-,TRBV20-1,CSAREAAIGRNEQFF,TGCAGTGCTAGAGAAGCGGCTATCGGGAGGAATGAGCAGTTCTTC